Reported below is one T cell receptor beta chain. Germline lookup yields CDR1 SGDLS and CDR2 YYNGEE. The CDR3 loop spans 17 amino acids. V lost 4 bases, J lost 6 bases, and 11 bases stayed unmatched. Only in-frame clones appear in the TCRdb table, and some are missing; sequencing was by immunoSEQ multiplex PCR. The sample yields about 250,000 clones, roughly 88% seen once. The sample originates from a study of blood T cell repertoires in COVID-19. Study context: Whether acute or convalescent, the COVID-19 samples came from the United States, Italy and Spain.

The clonotype comes from an older man with acute or convalescent COVID-19. This rearrangement joins TRBV9 to TRBJ2-2, with 11 bases lining up with TRBD2. Sequenced input: peripheral blood. This CDR3 reads CASSFLAGGQGAGELFF. In DNA, the CDR3 is TGTGCCAGCAGCTTCCTAGCGGGGGGTCAAGGGGCCGGGGAGCTGTTTTTT.